These T cell receptor beta chains were read from a single sample in a study of early T cells in non-severe SARS-CoV-2 infection. TCRdb reprocessed the 5' RACE reads via MiXCR and lists one record per CDR3 protein. The table has some 53,000 distinct CDR3 sequences, roughly 8% seen once. The material sequenced was whole blood. These receptors were obtained from an adult who was a healthcare worker with PCR-confirmed SARS-CoV-2 infection or an uninfected control (not recorded which). Each CDR3 is given with its conserved first and last residue. A D gene is named only where the DNA matches it firmly. Not every row has a clone size; where given, it reads once, few, many or a size class.

D gene	V gene	J gene	clone size	CDR3 DNA	CDR3 protein
-	TRBV30	TRBJ2-7	few	TGTGCCTTTATTTCACCCGCCTACGAGCAGTACTTC	CAFISPAYEQYF
TRBD2	TRBV27	TRBJ2-5	-	TGTGCCAGCAGTCCAGGACTAGCGAGAGAGACCCAGTACTTC	CASSPGLARETQYF
-	TRBV11-1	TRBJ1-1	-	TGTGCCAGCAGCTTCATAGACGGTAACACTGAAGCTTTCTTT	CASSFIDGNTEAFF
TRBD1	TRBV24-1	TRBJ1-2	once	TGTGCCACCAGTGCCCCTCCGGGACAGGGGGACTATGGCTACACCTTC	CATSAPPGQGDYGYTF
-	TRBV2	TRBJ1-2	many	TGTGCCAGCACCAAAGGTCTGACCCCCTATGGCTACACCTTC	CASTKGLTPYGYTF
-	TRBV7-2	TRBJ2-1	-	TGTGCCAGCAGTCAAATTTACAATGAGCAGTTCTTC	CASSQIYNEQFF
-	TRBV10-3	TRBJ2-3	many	TGTGCCATCAGTGAAGGTAGCGGCACAGATACGCAGTATTTT	CAISEGSGTDTQYF
TRBD1	TRBV5-5	TRBJ2-3	many	TGTGCCAGCAGCGCCCCGACAGGGGGCACAGATACGCAGTATTTT	CASSAPTGGTDTQYF
-	TRBV6-5	TRBJ1-1	few	TGTGCCAGCAGTTCCGGCGAGAACACTGAAGCTTTCTTT	CASSSGENTEAFF
TRBD2	TRBV5-4	TRBJ2-3	-	TGTGCCAGCAGCCCAACCGCGACTAGCGGATCCACAGATACGCAGTATTTT	CASSPTATSGSTDTQYF
-	TRBV6-5	TRBJ2-3	many	TGTGCCAGCAGCCTACAGGGTAGCACAGATACGCAGTATTTT	CASSLQGSTDTQYF
-	TRBV6-5	TRBJ1-3	-	TGTGCCAGCACCCTATGGCCACCGGAGGGAAACACCATATATTTT	CASTLWPPEGNTIYF
TRBD2	TRBV12-3/TRBV12-4	TRBJ2-3	-	TGTGCCAGCAGTTTTGCCTTGGCGGGAGACACAGATACGCAGTATTTT	CASSFALAGDTDTQYF
-	TRBV7-9	TRBJ2-7	few	TGTGCCAGCAGCTTAGATCTCTACGAGCAGTACTTC	CASSLDLYEQYF
-	TRBV18	TRBJ2-1	few	TGTGCCAGCTCACCACGCAGGGAAGCCTACAATGAGCAGTTCTTC	CASSPRREAYNEQFF
-	TRBV19	TRBJ1-5	many	TGTGCCAGTAGTTTCCGTAGACAGGTGGGCAATCAGCCCCAGCATTTT	CASSFRRQVGNQPQHF
-	TRBV9	TRBJ2-4	many	TGTGCCAGCAGCGCTGTTCCGGGGGACATTCAGTACTTC	CASSAVPGDIQYF
TRBD2	TRBV20-1	TRBJ2-1	many	TGCAGTGCTCGACCTAGCGGGAGGGAAGGAGAGCAGTTCTTC	CSARPSGREGEQFF
-	TRBV28	TRBJ2-3	many	TGTGCCAGCAGGTACGGGGGACGCACAGATACGCAGTATTTT	CASRYGGRTDTQYF
TRBD1	TRBV29-1	TRBJ2-1	few	TGCAGCGTTGACGGTCAGTATCGGACAGGGAATTATGAGCAGTTCTTC	CSVDGQYRTGNYEQFF
-	TRBV7-9	TRBJ1-1	few	TGTGCCAGCACCCCCGGCAGGGTAAAAACTGAAGCTTTCTTT	CASTPGRVKTEAFF
TRBD1	TRBV11-2	TRBJ2-7	few	TGTGCCAGCAGCTTCCCGGGACAGGGTAGATACGAGCAGTACTTC	CASSFPGQGRYEQYF
-	TRBV19	TRBJ1-2	-	TGTGCCAGTAGTATCCGTCGGGGCTACACCTTC	CASSIRRGYTF
TRBD2	TRBV5-4	TRBJ2-3	many	TGTGCCAGCACCCTTAGCGGGAGGGAGGCAGATACGCAGTATTTT	CASTLSGREADTQYF
-	TRBV7-2	TRBJ1-2	many	TGTGCCAGCAGCTTAGCGGGGGCCCAGGGCCCCTATGGCTACACCTTC	CASSLAGAQGPYGYTF
TRBD1	TRBV5-1	TRBJ1-1	many	TGCGCCAGCAGCGCGACAGGGGTCACTGAAGCTTTCTTT	CASSATGVTEAFF
-	TRBV5-1	TRBJ2-3	-	TGCGCCAGTGGGGACTTTCTCGTTGATACGCAGTATTTT	CASGDFLVDTQYF
-	TRBV16	TRBJ1-1	many	TGTGCCAGCAGCCAATCGGCCATCTACACTGAAGCTTTCTTT	CASSQSAIYTEAFF
TRBD1	TRBV20-1	TRBJ2-1	many	TGCAGTGCTAGAGATCCGAGGACAGGGTCCTCCAATGAGCAGTTCTTC	CSARDPRTGSSNEQFF
-	TRBV5-5	TRBJ1-5	-	TGTGCCAGCAGCTTGGGCTCGGGCAATCAGCCCCAGCATTTT	CASSLGSGNQPQHF
-	TRBV7-7	TRBJ2-3	-	TGTGCTAGCAGCCCTCTCGACAGGGAGGGGCTGTATTTT	CASSPLDREGLYF
-	TRBV27	TRBJ1-3	few	TGTGCCAGCAGCTTAAGAGGACCGACCTCTGGAAACACCATATATTTT	CASSLRGPTSGNTIYF
TRBD1	TRBV20-1	TRBJ2-7	-	TGCAGTGCTAGAGACAGAGGGACAGACACCCCCTTC	CSARDRGTDTPF
TRBD2	TRBV7-2	TRBJ2-3	few	TGTGCCAGCACCCCGAGGGAGGGTTGGAGCACAGATACGCAGTATTTT	CASTPREGWSTDTQYF
-	TRBV16	TRBJ2-2	many	TGTGCCAGCAGCCAACAGTCAGGGCTGACCGGGGAGCTGTTTTTT	CASSQQSGLTGELFF
-	TRBV5-6	TRBJ1-2	few	TGTGCCAGCAGCACGACAGCCTATGGCTACACCTTC	CASSTTAYGYTF
TRBD2	TRBV7-9	TRBJ2-1	many	TGTGCCAGCAGCTTAGGGGGACTAACGGTCTTC	CASSLGGLTVF